Sequencing of this TCR beta chain was carried out in a study of spatial heterogeneity in lung cancer. Turning to the study itself: TCR and UMI combinations that were unique each appeared, on average, more than ten times in raw reads.

On each TCR cDNA molecule, a unique molecular identifier was present. MiXCR, applied by TCRdb to the 5' RACE reads, yields one record per CDR3 protein. This sample has tens of thousands of distinct CDR3 sequences, with approximately 21% found just once. A few counts support this clonotype. The antigen remains undetermined. Trimming pared 6 bases from V and 3 bases from J, leaving 12 bases between. CDR3 size: 13 residues. Germline V lookup: CDR1 MNHNY, CDR2 SVGAGI (reference sequence). As for time point: sample taken at primary tumor resection. Without sorting, whole RNA was sequenced from tumor, nontumor lung or frozen PBMC. Donation came from approximately 69 patients with untreated early-stage non-small cell lung cancer. Study results and caveats: Expanded tumor TCRs that were ubiquitous appeared in blood more at resection than follow-up.

The sequence was collected from a male donor with early-stage non-small cell lung cancer. The genes are TRBV6-6 and TRBJ2-7, with D tentatively TRBD1 or TRBD2 (5 bases each). The material sequenced was PBMCs, taken at surgery. The CDR3 DNA sequence: TGTGCCAGCAGAACCGGGGCCATCTACGAGCAGTACTTC. Translation: CASRTGAIYEQYF.